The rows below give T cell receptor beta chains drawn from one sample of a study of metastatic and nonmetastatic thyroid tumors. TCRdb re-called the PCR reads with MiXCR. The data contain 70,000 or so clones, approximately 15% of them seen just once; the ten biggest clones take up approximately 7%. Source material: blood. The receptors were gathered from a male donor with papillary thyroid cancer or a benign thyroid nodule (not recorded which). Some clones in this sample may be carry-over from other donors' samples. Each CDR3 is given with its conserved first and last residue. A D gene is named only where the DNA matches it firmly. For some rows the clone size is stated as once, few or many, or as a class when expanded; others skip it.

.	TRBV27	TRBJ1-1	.	TGTGCCAGCAGCTCCAGGGAGGCAGCTTTCTTT	CASSSREAAFF
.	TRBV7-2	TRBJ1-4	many	TGTGCCAGCAGCTCCACTCCAGGGGTTGAAAAACTGTTTTTT	CASSSTPGVEKLFF
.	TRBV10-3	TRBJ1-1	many	TGTGCCATCAGTGCTGGGGAGGGACTCACTGAAGCTTTCTTT	CAISAGEGLTEAFF
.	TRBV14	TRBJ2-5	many	TGTGCCAGCAGCCGTGGAGGCAGGGAGACCCAGTACTTC	CASSRGGRETQYF
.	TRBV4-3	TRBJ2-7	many	TGCGCCAGCAGCCCCGTCACTAGCTCCTACGAGCAGTACTTC	CASSPVTSSYEQYF
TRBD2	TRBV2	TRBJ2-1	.	TGTGCCAGCGACGTAGCGGGAGGGTCTTGCAATGAGCAGTTCTTC	CASDVAGGSCNEQFF
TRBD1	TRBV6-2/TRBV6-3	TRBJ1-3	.	TGTGCCAGCAGAATTTCGGGACAGGGATCTTTATTCCGCTCTGGAAACACCATATATTTT	CASRISGQGSLFRSGNTIYF
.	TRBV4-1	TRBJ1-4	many	TGCGCCAGCAGCCGCCGACAGTCTAATGAAAAACTGTTTTTT	CASSRRQSNEKLFF
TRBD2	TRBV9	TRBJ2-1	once	TGTGCCAGCAGCCCCCAAGGGGGACTAGCGGGATACTTCAATGAGCAGTTCTTC	CASSPQGGLAGYFNEQFF
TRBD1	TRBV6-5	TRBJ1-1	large	TGTGCCAGCAGTTACGGACAGGGGGGCACTGAAGCTTTCTTT	CASSYGQGGTEAFF
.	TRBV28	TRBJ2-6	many	TGTGCCAGCAGTTTATGGGACCTCTCTGGGGCCAACGTCCTGACTTTC	CASSLWDLSGANVLTF
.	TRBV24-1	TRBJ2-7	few	TGTGCCACCAGTGACCCCGGTACAGAACCTACGAAGCAGTACTTC	CATSDPGTEPTKQYF
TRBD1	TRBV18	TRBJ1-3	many	TGTGCCAGCTCCCTAGAAGGGACAGCCTCTGGAAACACCATATATTTT	CASSLEGTASGNTIYF
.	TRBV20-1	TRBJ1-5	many	TGCAGTGCTAGAGATCGTCGGGGGAATCAGCCCCAGCATTTT	CSARDRRGNQPQHF
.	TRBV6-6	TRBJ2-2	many	TGTGCCAGCAGTTACTCGATGCCCGGGACCACCGGGGAGCTGTTTTTT	CASSYSMPGTTGELFF
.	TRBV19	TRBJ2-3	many	TGTGCCAGTAGTACAGGCGGAAACACAGATACGCAGTATTTT	CASSTGGNTDTQYF
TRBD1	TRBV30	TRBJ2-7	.	TGTGCCTGCGACTGGACAGGGGTCAACTACGAGCAGTACTTC	CACDWTGVNYEQYF
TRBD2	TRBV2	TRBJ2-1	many	TGTGCCAGCAGTGAAGTTTTGGGGACTAGCGGACCGAGCTCCTACAATGAGCAGTTCTTC	CASSEVLGTSGPSSYNEQFF
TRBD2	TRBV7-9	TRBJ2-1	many	TGTGCCAGCTCAGCGGGAGGTCCTTTCTACAATGAGCAGTTCTTC	CASSAGGPFYNEQFF
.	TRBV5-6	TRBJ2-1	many	TGTGCCAGCAGCTTTGGCGATTACAATGAGCAGTTCTTC	CASSFGDYNEQFF
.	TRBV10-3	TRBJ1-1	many	TGTGCCATCAGTGTTGGAGCGAACACTGAAGCTTTCTTT	CAISVGANTEAFF
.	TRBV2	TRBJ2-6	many	TGTGCCAGCAGTGGGACGGACTCTGGGGCCAACGTCCTGACTTTC	CASSGTDSGANVLTF
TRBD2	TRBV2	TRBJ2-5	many	TGTGCCAGCAGTGGTGGGACTAGCGCCCAAGAGACCCAGTACTTC	CASSGGTSAQETQYF
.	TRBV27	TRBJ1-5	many	TGTGCCAGCAGTTTATCCGGGGGAGGGCAGCCCCAGCATTTT	CASSLSGGGQPQHF
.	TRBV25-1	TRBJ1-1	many	TGTGCCAGCAGTGGACACACCGGGACACCGAACACTGAAGCTTTCTTT	CASSGHTGTPNTEAFF
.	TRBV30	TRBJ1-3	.	TGTGCCTGGAGTGTACGGGGCGGGGCGAGTTATGGAAACACCATATATTTT	CAWSVRGGASYGNTIYF
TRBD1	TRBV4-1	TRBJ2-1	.	TGCGCCAGCAGCCAAATCCACTCCAGGGGGCTCTCCTACAATGAGCAGTTCTTC	CASSQIHSRGLSYNEQFF
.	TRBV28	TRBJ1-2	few	TGTGCCAGCAGTCCCTACAAGGGAACTAACTATGGCTACACCTTC	CASSPYKGTNYGYTF
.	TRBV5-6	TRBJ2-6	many	TGTGCCAGCAGCTCAGCTGGGGCCAACGTCCTGACTTTC	CASSSAGANVLTF
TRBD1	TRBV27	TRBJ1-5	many	TGTGCCAGCAGTTTATCGAGGACAGGCATTTATAGCAATCAGCCCCAGCATTTT	CASSLSRTGIYSNQPQHF
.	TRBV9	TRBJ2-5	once	TGTGCCAGCAGCTCTAGAACGGGGGTTAAAGAGACCCAGTACTTC	CASSSRTGVKETQYF
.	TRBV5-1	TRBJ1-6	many	TGCGCCAGCAGCTTGGGAGTTACAGGTTCACCCCTCCACTTT	CASSLGVTGSPLHF
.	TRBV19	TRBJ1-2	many	TGTGCCAGTAGTATTGGCGGGGGATATGGCTACACCTTC	CASSIGGGYGYTF
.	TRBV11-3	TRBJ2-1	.	TGTGCCTGGGGCTTCTCAACCTACAATGAGCAGTTCTTC	CAWGFSTYNEQFF
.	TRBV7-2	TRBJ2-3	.	TGTGCCAGCAGTACCTCCACGAGCACATATACGCAGTATTTT	CASSTSTSTYTQYF
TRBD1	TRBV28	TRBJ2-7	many	TGTGCCAGCAGTTCGACAGGGGATCGCTACGAGCAGTACTTC	CASSSTGDRYEQYF
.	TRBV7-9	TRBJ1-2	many	TGTGCCAGCAGCTTACATAACTATGGCTACACCTTC	CASSLHNYGYTF
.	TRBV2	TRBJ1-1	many	TGTGCCAGCAGTGATGGGGGGAGAACTGAAGCTTTCTTT	CASSDGGRTEAFF
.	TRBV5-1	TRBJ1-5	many	TGCGCCAGCAGCTTGCCTGGGGATGGGGTAGGTAATCAGCCCCAGCATTTT	CASSLPGDGVGNQPQHF
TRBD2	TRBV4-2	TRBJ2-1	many	TGTGCCAGCAGCCAAGATAACGCGGGAGGAAGGGATGAGCAGTTCTTC	CASSQDNAGGRDEQFF
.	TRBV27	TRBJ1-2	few	TGTGCCAGCAGTTCGGGGGGGACCACCACACCGGAGGGCTACACCTTC	CASSSGGTTTPEGYTF
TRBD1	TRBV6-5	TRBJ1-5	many	TGTGCCAGCAGTTACAGCAGGGGGGTTCAGCCCCAGCATTTT	CASSYSRGVQPQHF
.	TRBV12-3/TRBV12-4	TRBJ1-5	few	TGTGCCAGCAGTTTCATTGGGTACCAGCCCCAGCATTTT	CASSFIGYQPQHF
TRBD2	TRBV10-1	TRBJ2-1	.	TGCGCCAGCAGTCCTAGCGGGGAGGTCAATGAGCAGTTCTTC	CASSPSGEVNEQFF
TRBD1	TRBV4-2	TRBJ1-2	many	TGTGCCAGCAGCCAATGGACAGGTCAGGGCTACACCTTC	CASSQWTGQGYTF